This record concerns one T cell receptor beta chain sequence. Its matching antigen is unknown. Assay: immunoSEQ multiplex PCR; the TCRdb copy retains only in-frame clones and omits some. The sample records more than 90,000 clones, about 92% being singletons. The data were obtained in a study of CD4+ T cells in melanoma. Overall study results and limits: CD8+ T cell, macrophage and B cell function reportedly correlated with neoantigen-specific CD4+ T cells. Diverse differentiation states were reported for melanoma neoantigen-specific CD4+ T cells.

V lost 1 base and J lost 0; bases outside the gene matches: 2. This CDR3 spans 16 amino acids. The germline V gene encodes CDR1 LGHNA and CDR2 YSLEER. This TCR derives from a human donor with melanoma. Sequencing used peripheral blood. The chain couples TRBV4-3 to TRBJ2-3, with 9 bases aligning to TRBD1. The CDR3 loop is CASSQVGTGSTDTQYF. CDR3 coding DNA: TGCGCCAGCAGCCAAGTCGGGACAGGGAGCACAGATACGCAGTATTTT.